The 2 T cell receptor beta chains in this list originate from one sample, sequenced in a study of PD-1 blockade in classical Hodgkin lymphoma. Every patient had relapsed following autologous stem cell transplantation, and cohorts differed in brentuximab vedotin exposure. Profiling relied on immunoSEQ multiplex PCR, and the TCRdb table lists in-frame clones only, not all of them. Of about 10,000 clones in the sample, about 68% were seen once. This sample comprised peripheral blood mononuclear cells (PBMCs), obtained at baseline. The receptor set was obtained from a human donor with classical Hodgkin lymphoma.

The chain carries TRBV4-1 and TRBJ1-1; TRBD1 agrees at 7 bases. The CDR3 length is 15 residues. Trimming at V came to 4 bases and at J to 6 bases, leaving 11 bases not matched to a gene. The germline V gene has CDR1 MGHRA and CDR2 YSYEKL. The CDR3 region is CASSLLDRPVAEAFF. The CDR3, as DNA: TGCGCCAGCAGCCTTTTGGACAGGCCGGTCGCTGAAGCTTTCTTT.

The V gene is TRBV5-4, the J gene TRBJ1-2, with 7 bases lining up with TRBD1. The CDR3 is 14 residues long. With V trimmed by 4 bases and J by 6 bases, 9 bases remained unmatched. CDR1 is SGHNT and CDR2 is YYREEE in the germline V gene (reference sequence). The CDR3 loop is CASSKQGVLHGYTF. The DNA of the CDR3 is TGTGCCAGCAGCAAGCAGGGGGTCCTCCATGGCTACACCTTC. Together with reference TRBV5-4 and TRBJ1-2, the CDR3 gives the full variable domain: ETGVTQSPTHLIKTRGQQVTLRCSSQSGHNTVSWYQQALGQGPQFIFQYYREEENGRGNFPPRFSGLQFPNYSSELNVNALELDDSALYLCASSKQGVLHGYTFGSGTRLTVV.